The entry below gives a single T cell receptor beta chain sequence along with its context. Germline V gene data show CDR1 as SGDLS and CDR2 as YYNGEE. Trimming cost V 0 bases and J 2 bases, with 15 bases left between them. CDR3 size: 16 residues. Data came from immunoSEQ multiplex PCR; TCRdb stores just in-frame clones and leaves some out. Seen here are over 100,000 clones, 80% to 95% observed once, and the top ten hold roughly 4.7%. These data come from a study of T cell responses to AZD1222 COVID-19 vaccine. The TCR originated in an adult in good health. V usage is TRBV9 and J usage is TRBJ2-7; D may be TRBD1 (5 bases). The starting material was peripheral blood, obtained on day 0 of AZD1222 vaccination. The CDR3 here is CASSVGGQGIAYEQYF. DNA of the CDR3: TGTGCCAGCAGCGTAGGAGGTCAGGGAATAGCCTACGAGCAGTACTTC.